Sequencing of this T cell receptor (beta chain) was carried out in a study of cytomegalovirus exposure and HLA in healthy donors (dated 2017 in TCRdb). Study-level background: According to an earlier analysis of around 600 of the donors, about 179 million T cells yielded some 120 million unique TCR beta sequences and roughly 280 Gb of sequence data. An early release that covered 640 HLA-typed donors contained 300 to 350 gigabases of sequencing data and 65 million to 100 million unique TCR sequences. Of the roughly 400 genotyped donors, approximately 82% fell in the genetic ancestry cluster associated with self-reported Caucasian donors. The study aimed to test whether cataloging public T cell receptors could reveal signatures of past pathogen exposure. Using immunosequencing, the study profiled T cell repertoires from some 670 subjects and related those repertoires to cytomegalovirus serostatus. A separate validation cohort of 100 to 150 different subjects was used in addition to the roughly 670-subject first cohort. The study combined high-throughput TCR immunosequencing, statistical association of individual TCRs with disease status, and machine learning to predict cytomegalovirus infection status. A later analysis re-examined previously published TCR beta repertoires from about 670 donors and added high-resolution HLA genotyping to investigate patterns of TCR occurrence. Rather than drawing on any new phenotypic data, the later analysis identified candidate immune exposures from TCR beta sequences and the way those sequences occurred across donors. To decide whether each TCR beta V gene segment behaved as functional or pseudogenic, an earlier analysis of some 600 of the donors relied on high-throughput TCR beta sequencing. Donor age, sex, ethnicity and CMV serostatus were compiled alongside the repertoire data. Genome-wide SNP genotypes for about 65% of the roughly 700 donors were used in a later genetic analysis, which treated that subset as a discovery cohort. Every discovery cohort repertoire had been produced on one sequencing platform. Class I and class II HLA loci were covered by the typing at four-digit resolution. Typing coverage varied by locus: about 620-640 donors for A, B, C, DRB1 and DQB1; 500 to 550 for DQA1; some 610 for DPA1; roughly 470 for DPB1. Four or five DR-DQ haplotypes were handled as single units for association and clustering because linkage in the cohort was strong. Among roughly 400 genotyped donors of the cohort, an average of around 250,000 unique TCR beta nucleotide sequences was sequenced per donor, of which roughly 18% were non-productive. Study-wide findings and limitations: A later genetic analysis reported fewer N-insertions in productive TCRs among donors in an Asian-associated ancestry cluster than the approximately 670-donor mean. A later analysis associated roughly 17,000 TCR beta sequences with specific HLA alleles at a false discovery rate of 0.05. In the study, approximately 160 TCR beta chains were listed as associated with cytomegalovirus. Several of the top co-occurrence clusters appeared to be linked to parvovirus B19, influenza, CMV and Epstein-Barr virus, according to a later analysis. In an earlier analysis of some 640 of the donors, most TCR beta V segments were observed in productive rearrangements about 90% or about 30% of the time, broadly matching IMGT annotations. Immune exposure information for the cohort was limited to CMV serostatus. Correlated functional status among segregating V segments might reflect linkage disequilibrium, but an unknown experimental factor could not be ruled out. A later analysis found that TCR association rates varied across HLA loci, with DRB1 alleles showing the most associated TCRs and HLA-C alleles the fewest. Because HLA typing was unavailable for some donors at each locus, only the typed subset was used in association tests. Strong co-occurrence of HLA alleles, especially DR and DQ, made assigning TCR associations to individual alleles difficult. In a later analysis, HLA-associated TCR beta chains were found to be more clonally expanded and to have lower generation probabilities than equally common non-associated chains. A cluster of highly shared sequence variants was judged likely to represent a technical artifact of the sequencing pipeline. In both the original and validation cohorts, the classifier was reported to diagnose cytomegalovirus status with high specificity and sensitivity. Only TCR beta chains were sequenced in this cohort, and the absence of alpha or paired-chain data limited detectable features. A further reported finding was that TCR beta sequences accurately predicted the HLA-A and HLA-B alleles for most subjects in the first cohort. According to the authors, the approach could potentially be generalized to other disease states and immunological phenotypes. The presence/absence analyses assumed that sequencing depth was roughly uniform across donors, and that assumption may not be true. In a later analysis, most CMV-associated TCR beta chains were found to appear HLA-restricted, with HLA associations seemingly driven largely by CMV exposure. V-gene and J-gene trimming of TCR beta chains was associated with a missense DCLRE1C variant in a later genetic analysis, and the association was replicated in an independent cohort. Because counts were too low, seventeen rarely observed V segments, including chromosome 9 orphons, were excluded from the earlier analysis of a few hundred of the donors. While some public TCRs were present in many individuals, most TCR sequences turned up only very rarely across donors. In vitro tests confirmed that a few of the cytomegalovirus-associated TCR beta chains recognize cytomegalovirus antigens. Some IMGT-functional V segments, including TRBV6-2 and TRBV6-3, could not be distinguished by the 87-base-pair reads and were therefore excluded.

The cohort comprised fewer than 700 healthy bone marrow donors. All cohort members were sampled while nominally healthy, although unrecorded immune exposures were likely present. The donor tested CMV seronegative and was one of the 352 seronegative cohort members. A peripheral blood sample was provided by each donor, and peripheral blood mononuclear cells were used for TCR beta sequencing. Genomic DNA was extracted from the blood cell samples with the Qiagen DNeasy Blood Extraction Kit. Receptor amplification or capture employed the immunoSEQ multiplex PCR assay. For the multiplex PCR, a mixture combining 60 forward primers for TCR Vbeta segments and 13 reverse primers for TCR Jbeta segments was used. The CDR3 region of rearranged TCR beta genes was amplified from genomic DNA with a multiplex PCR assay. The amplified TCR beta libraries were sequenced on the Illumina HiSeq System as 87-base-pair reads. Concerning the study's data processing: A later analysis counted about 76 million unique TCR beta chains across the roughly 700 repertoires, and roughly 9.9 million of these chains were shared by at least two donors. A nearest-neighbor algorithm error-corrected the raw reads and collapsed the reads into unique sequences, merging closely related sequences to remove PCR and sequencing errors. V, D and J gene segments were assigned by aligning CDR3 sequences to IMGT reference sequences. For a sequence to be retained, at least a six-nucleotide match to both a V gene segment and a J gene segment was required. Rearrangements were called productive when the CDR3 lacked stop codons and stayed in frame with V and J; all others were non-productive. Following IMGT convention, CDR3 was defined as the stretch from the second conserved V-encoded cysteine to the conserved J-encoded phenylalanine. The earlier analysis of more than 450 of the donors excluded sequences that lacked an unambiguous match to a single V gene segment. In an earlier analysis of 450 to 750 of the donors, a V segment was called functional when productive rearrangements were above 56.7%, and segregating when the standard deviation between donors exceeded 5%. A statistical classification framework was developed to diagnose cytomegalovirus status using the catalog of TCR beta chain sequences. In a later analysis, TCR nucleotide sequences were compared against IMGT/GENE-DB human TR gene sequences so that V and J genes could be assigned. Using the TCRdist pipeline, a later analysis assigned CDR3 sequences along with most-parsimonious VDJ recombination scenarios. In a later analysis, each TCR beta chain was defined by its CDR3 amino acid sequence together with its V-gene family, and reads lacking a unique V-gene family were excluded. As a way to deal with suspected cross-contamination and a sequencing artifact, a later analysis dropped 450 to 700 nucleotide sequences that were highly shared and had low generation probability. In a later analysis, a clonal expansion index was calculated for each public chain from normalized within-repertoire ranks of inferred template counts. Generation probabilities in a later analysis came from a VDJ recombination model fitted to out-of-frame rearrangements, and those results were checked against IGoR. In a later analysis, TCR-TCR, TCR-HLA and TCR-CMV co-occurrence was scored with hypergeometric tests, and a repertoire-size bias correction was applied to TCR pairs. In a later analysis, false discovery rates were estimated by permuting HLA or CMV assignments 20 times. In a later analysis, co-occurring TCRs were grouped using DBSCAN, and TCRdist sequence similarity was added for clustering within HLA-allele-positive subsets. Repertoires with fewer than 30,000 or more than 120,000 public chains, plus five repertoires with anomalous nucleotide sharing, were excluded from co-occurrence clustering. TCRdb mirrors the immuneACCESS table, restricted to in-frame sequences. Some clones are absent from its copies; in checked studies, under half trace to an unresolved V gene, and the reason for the others is unknown. The V and J calls and clone size were taken over from that table, and D and trimming were inferred from the DNA. Within this sample are 150,000 to 200,000 clones, with roughly 83% of them counted one time only. The ten largest clones add up to about 0.25% of the sample.

After removal of 2 bases from V and 14 bases from J, the junction retains 11 bases not matched to a gene. The germline V gene (reference sequence) gives CDR1 as PRHDT and CDR2 as FYEKMQ. From its cysteine to its phenylalanine, the CDR3 spans 15 amino acids. The read is trimmed to its CDR3 DNA, 45 bases read in frame from base 1. Of note for this clone: Its antigen remains undetermined. No much larger clone is present one base from it, and per-base qualities are unavailable.

The chain couples TRBV13 to TRBJ1-6, with 8 middle bases fitting TRBD1. This clonotype originated in a boy aged 10-17 years in good health and CMV-seronegative. Sample: PBMCs. The CDR3 corresponds to CASSLKGGTGATLHF. At the DNA level, the sequence is TGTGCCAGCAGCTTAAAGGGGGGGACAGGTGCGACCCTCCACTTT. The full variable domain, completed from the reference TRBV13 and TRBJ1-6 proteins outside the CDR3, reads AAGVIQSPRHLIKEKRETATLKCYPIPRHDTVYWYQQGPGQDPQFLISFYEKMQSDKGSIPDRFSAQQFSDYHSELNMSSLELGDSALYFCASSLKGGTGATLHFGNGTRLTVT.